The T cell receptor (beta chain) under discussion was sequenced for a study of naive CD8 T cells in extremely preterm neonates. Blood donors were healthy children aged roughly 15-56 months and healthy nonsmoking adults. Adult controls were healthy nonsmokers aged roughly 19-50 years, median around 40 years. Live Annexin V-negative naive CD3+CD8+CD45RA+CCR7+ T cells were sorted. The repertoire was sequenced with immunoSEQ multiplex PCR; TCRdb's copy has only in-frame clones and lacks some. The sample has thousands of clones, 95% to 98% seen once. The CDR3 length is 17 residues. CDR1 is LGHNA, CDR2 YSLEER, per germline. The V segment lost 2 bases and the J segment 5 bases; nucleotides outside the gene matches: 9.

This sequence joins TRBV4-3 and TRBJ2-1, with 10 bases aligning to TRBD2. The source is a human donor in good health. Sequenced: naive CD8+ T cells from blood. The CDR3, as DNA: TGCGCCAGCAGCCAAACGATAGCGGGAGGCATCCACAATGAGCAGTTCTTC. Protein: CASSQTIAGGIHNEQFF.